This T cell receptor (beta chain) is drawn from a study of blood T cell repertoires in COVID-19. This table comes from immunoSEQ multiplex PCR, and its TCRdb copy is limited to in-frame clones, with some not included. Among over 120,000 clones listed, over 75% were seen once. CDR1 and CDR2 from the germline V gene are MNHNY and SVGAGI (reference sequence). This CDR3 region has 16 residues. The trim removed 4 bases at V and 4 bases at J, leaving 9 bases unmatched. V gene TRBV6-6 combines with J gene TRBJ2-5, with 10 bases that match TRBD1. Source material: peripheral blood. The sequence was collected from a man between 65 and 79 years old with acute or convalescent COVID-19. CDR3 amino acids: CASSSRDRGLSETQYF. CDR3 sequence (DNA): TGTGCCAGCAGTTCTCGAGACAGGGGGCTATCAGAGACCCAGTACTTC.